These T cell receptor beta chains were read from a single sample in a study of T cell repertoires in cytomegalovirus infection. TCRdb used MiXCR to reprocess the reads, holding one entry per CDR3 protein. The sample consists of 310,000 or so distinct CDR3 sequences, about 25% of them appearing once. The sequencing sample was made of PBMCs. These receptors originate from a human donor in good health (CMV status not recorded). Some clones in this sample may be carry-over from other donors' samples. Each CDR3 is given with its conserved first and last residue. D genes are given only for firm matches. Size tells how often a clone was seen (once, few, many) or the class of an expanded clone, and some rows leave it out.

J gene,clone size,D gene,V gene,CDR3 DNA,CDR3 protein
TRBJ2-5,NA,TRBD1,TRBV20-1,TGCAGTGCTAGAGTTGGGACAGTCGAAGAGACCCAGTACTTC,CSARVGTVEETQYF
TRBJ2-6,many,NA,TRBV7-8,TGTGCCAGCAGCAAAGCAGCTATCAACGTCCTGACTTTC,CASSKAAINVLTF
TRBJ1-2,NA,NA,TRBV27,TGTGCCAGCCGACTAAGCGGACAGAACTATGGCTACACCTTC,CASRLSGQNYGYTF
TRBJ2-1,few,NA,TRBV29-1,TGCAGCGTTGAAGAATCGCTGGCGGTCGGAGGAATACGGTACAATGAGCAGTTCTTC,CSVEESLAVGGIRYNEQFF
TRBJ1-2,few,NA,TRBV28,TGTGCCACCCCCGGGGGCGGGGACTATGGCTACACCTTC,CATPGGGDYGYTF
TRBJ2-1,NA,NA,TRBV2,TGTGCCAGCAGTGAATGGGAGCAGTTCTTC,CASSEWEQFF
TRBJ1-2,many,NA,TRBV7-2,TGTGCCAGCAGCTTAGGGGGCCGCTATGGCTACACCTTC,CASSLGGRYGYTF
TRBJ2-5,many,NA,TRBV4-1,TGCGCCAGCAGCCCTGTACCCGGGGCCAAAGAGACCCAGTACTTC,CASSPVPGAKETQYF
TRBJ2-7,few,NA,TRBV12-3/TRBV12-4,TGTGCCAGCAGTTCCTCGGCCGGGCGGGGACTTTCCTACGAGCAGTACTTC,CASSSSAGRGLSYEQYF
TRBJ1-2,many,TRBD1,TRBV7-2,TGTGCCAGCAGCGGGACAGAATATGGCTACACCTTC,CASSGTEYGYTF
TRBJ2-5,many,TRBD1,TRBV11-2,TGTGCCAGCAGAAGGGACAGCTCAAGGACCCAGTACTTC,CASRRDSSRTQYF
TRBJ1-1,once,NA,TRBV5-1,TGCGCCAGCAGCTTCGAGGGGAGGGACACTGAAGCTTTCTTT,CASSFEGRDTEAFF
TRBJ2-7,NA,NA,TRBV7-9,TGTGCCAGCAGCCAAAGAACGGGGAAGGGTTCCTACGAGCAGTACTTC,CASSQRTGKGSYEQYF
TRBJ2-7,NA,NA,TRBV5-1,TGCGCCAGCAGCTCCTATATCCGGGACAACGAGCAGTACTTC,CASSSYIRDNEQYF
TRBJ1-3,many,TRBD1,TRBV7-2,TGTGCCAGCAGCTCCAGGACAGGTGGAAACACCATATATTTT,CASSSRTGGNTIYF
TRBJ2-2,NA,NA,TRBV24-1,TGTGCCACCAGTGACCCCGGGATTCCCGGGGAGCTGTTTTTT,CATSDPGIPGELFF
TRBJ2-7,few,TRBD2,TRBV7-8,TGTGCCAGCAGCTTAGTTGCGGGAGGACCCTTCTCCTACGAGCAGTACTTC,CASSLVAGGPFSYEQYF
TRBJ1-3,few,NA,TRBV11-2,TGTGCCAGCAGCTTAGAAGCAAGCTCTGGAAACACCATATATTTT,CASSLEASSGNTIYF
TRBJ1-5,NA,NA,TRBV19,TGTGCCAGTAGTATTAAAGAGGGGCGGAATCAGCCCCAGCATTTT,CASSIKEGRNQPQHF
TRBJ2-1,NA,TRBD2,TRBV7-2,TGTGCCAGCAGCCCTCCGGGACTAGCGGGAGTGGATGAGCAGTTCTTC,CASSPPGLAGVDEQFF
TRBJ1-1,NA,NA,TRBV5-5,TGTGCCAGCAGTTTATTTCTTCAGTCGAACACTGAAGCTTTCTTT,CASSLFLQSNTEAFF
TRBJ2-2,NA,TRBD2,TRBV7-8,TGTGCCAGCAGCGTGGGACTACAGAACACCGGGGAGCTGTTTTTT,CASSVGLQNTGELFF